These 25 T cell receptor beta chains came from one sample sequenced in a study of T cell repertoires in cytomegalovirus infection. The antigens these receptors bind are not known. In TCRdb, the reads were re-called with MiXCR into one record per CDR3 protein. The table lists about 740,000 distinct CDR3 sequences, roughly 33% of them singletons. The material was cultured PBMCs, obtained from culture after CMV antigen stimulation. These receptors were obtained from a human donor in good health (CMV status not recorded). Some clones in this sample may be carry-over from other donors' samples.

The table lists this clonotype with a count of one. CDR3 loop: CASSWLAGVETQYF. The CDR3, as DNA: TGCGCCAGCAGCTGGTTAGCGGGAGTAGAGACCCAGTACTTC. J is TRBJ2-5 and V is TRBV4-1, with 9 bases lining up with TRBD2. Germline-derived CDR1 and CDR2 are MGHRA and YSYEKL. Unmatched junction bases numbered 5, after V lost 5 bases and J lost 4 bases. The CDR3 has 14 amino acids.

The chain is built from TRBV6-6 and TRBJ1-5; 9 positions agree with TRBD1. This CDR3 is 15 amino acids long. Germline V gives CDR1 MNHNY, CDR2 SVGAGI (reference sequence). With V trimmed by 2 bases and J by 5 bases, 4 bases remained unmatched. For the CDR3, the DNA is TGTGCCAGCAGTTACGGGGGACAGGGTCATCAGCCCCAGCATTTT. Protein product: CASSYGGQGHQPQHF.

The V and J genes are TRBV20-1 and TRBJ2-5, with a weak D call TRBD2 (8 bases). Trimming cost V 2 bases and J 4 bases, with 17 bases left between them. Germline-derived CDR1 and CDR2 are DFQATT and SNEGSKA (reference sequence). This CDR3 has 15 amino acids. The CDR3 loop is CSARKGAGGGETQYF. Written as DNA, the CDR3 is TGCAGTGCTAGAAAGGGGGCGGGAGGAGGAGAGACCCAGTACTTC.

The chain joins TRBV5-4 to TRBJ2-1, with 12 bases identical to TRBD1. Per the germline V gene, CDR1 is SGHNT and CDR2 is YYREEE (reference sequence). This CDR3 comprises 17 residues. Trimming removed 3 bases from V and 7 bases from J; junction bases left unmatched: 11. The DNA of the CDR3 is TGTGCCAGCAGCTCGGACGCGGGACAGGGGGCTCTAAATGAGCAGTTCTTC. Translating gives CASSSDAGQGALNEQFF.

This clonotype has ten or more counts. The rearrangement uses TRBV7-2 and TRBJ1-1, with D unclear. With 2 bases removed from V and 7 bases from J, the gap between germline ends came to 11 bases. Germline V gene lookup returns CDR1 SGHTA and CDR2 FQGNSA. The CDR3 length is 13 residues. CDR3 DNA: TGTGCCAGCAGCTTAATGTACAGCAGTGAAGCTTTCTTT. Its translation: CASSLMYSSEAFF.

This clonotype has just a few counts. The gene calls are TRBV7-2 and TRBJ2-5; D call uncertain. The CDR3 spans 15 residues. V lost 1 base and J 5 bases, leaving 14 bases between the germline ends. Germline V CDR1 and CDR2: SGHTA, FQGNSA. The CDR3 DNA sequence: TGTGCCAGCAGCTTAGAGGCCAGGACGTGGGAGACCCAGTACTTC. Its protein product is CASSLEARTWETQYF.

The genes are TRBV12-3 or TRBV12-4 and TRBJ2-6; TRBD1 aligns across 8 bases. Trimming cost V 6 bases and J 0 bases; bases outside gene matches: 10. This CDR3 contains 18 residues. The CDR3 spells CASRTRRTGLSGANVLTF. CDR3 sequence (DNA): TGTGCCAGCAGGACCCGGAGGACAGGGCTCTCTGGGGCCAACGTCCTGACTTTC.

There are a few counts of this clonotype. The chain couples TRBV5-1 to TRBJ2-3; no reliable D call. CDR3 length: 15 residues. V lost 6 bases and J 1 base, leaving 15 bases between the germline ends. From germline, CDR1 is SGHRS and CDR2 YFSETQ. In DNA, the CDR3 is TGCGCCAGCAATAGGCGTGAACCTCGCACAGATACGCAGTATTTT. This codes for CASNRREPRTDTQYF.

This chain joins TRBV19 and TRBJ2-3, with TRBD1 matching 7 bases. Germline V CDR1 and CDR2: LNHDA, SQIVND (reference sequence). The CDR3 has 13 amino acids. V lost 7 bases to trimming and J lost 6 bases; unmatched junction nucleotides: 7. CDR3 nucleotides: TGTGCCAGTACGTCGACAGGGTTGGATACGCAGTATTTT. Its protein is CASTSTGLDTQYF. The whole variable domain, remainder taken from reference TRBV19 and TRBJ2-3, is DGGITQSPKYLFRKEGQNVTLSCEQNLNHDAMYWYRQDPGQGLRLIYYSQIVNDFQKGDIAEGYSVSREKKESFPLTVTSAQKNPTAFYLCASTSTGLDTQYFGPGTRLTVL.

The gene calls are TRBV6-1 and TRBJ2-7; 7 positions match TRBD2. The CDR3 is 15 amino acids. With V trimmed by 8 bases and J by 3 bases, 13 bases remained unmatched. Per germline, CDR1 MNHNS and CDR2 SASEGT. In DNA form, the CDR3 reads TGTGCCAGCCGCAAACGTGCTAGCGGAAACTACGAGCAGTACTTC. The encoded protein is CASRKRASGNYEQYF.

In its sample, this clonotype was seen a few times. The chain combines TRBV4-3 with TRBJ2-3, with 11 bases matching TRBD2. Germline CDR1 reads LGHNA; CDR2 reads YSLEER. The CDR3 extends over 18 amino acids. The junction had 16 bases not matched to a gene; V was cut back by 3 bases and J by 8 bases. The CDR3 nucleotides are TGCGCCAGCAGCCATTTCAACGCCAAACTAGCGGGAGCGTTTACGCAGTATTTT. This gives the protein CASSHFNAKLAGAFTQYF.

V and J are TRBV25-1 and TRBJ2-1; TRBD2 agrees at 11 bases. The V and J ends lost 4 bases and 2 bases, in that order; junction bases with no gene match: 4. The CDR3 totals 16 residues. Germline lookup yields CDR1 MGHDK and CDR2 SYGVNS. CDR3 amino acids: CASSVLAGGPYNEQFF. DNA of the CDR3: TGTGCCAGCAGTGTATTAGCGGGAGGGCCCTACAATGAGCAGTTCTTC.

This clonotype came up many times. V is TRBV7-2 and J is TRBJ2-7; TRBD2 matches 8 bases. The CDR3 totals 15 residues. Germline CDR1 reads SGHTA; CDR2 reads FQGNSA. Trimming cost V 2 bases and J 4 bases; bases outside gene matches: 7. CDR3 nucleotide sequence: TGTGCCAGCAGCTTACAGCGGGGGACCGCTTACGAGCAGTACTTC. The encoded protein is CASSLQRGTAYEQYF.

The chain is built from TRBV18 and TRBJ2-3, with D possibly TRBD2 on 6 matching bases. Germline V gene data show CDR1 as KGHSH and CDR2 as LQKENI. This CDR3 spans 15 amino acids. The V gene lost 2 bases and the J gene lost 0 bases, with 9 bases spanning the gap. This chain's CDR3 is CASSPAGYSTDTQYF. CDR3 nucleotide sequence: TGTGCCAGCTCACCAGCGGGATATAGCACAGATACGCAGTATTTT.

In its sample, this clonotype was seen once. The genes are TRBV20-1 and TRBJ1-1, with unresolved D. V was pared by 0 bases and J by 0 bases, with 17 bases between. The germline V gene has CDR1 DFQATT and CDR2 SNEGSKA (reference sequence). The CDR3 has 17 residues. The CDR3 DNA follows: TGCAGTGCTAGAGATAGGTTTTGGGGAAGTCTGAACACTGAAGCTTTCTTT. Its translation: CSARDRFWGSLNTEAFF.

This clonotype was observed at least ten times. The chain is built from TRBV7-2 and TRBJ2-5, with D possibly matching TRBD2 (6 bases). Trimming removed 4 bases from V and 5 bases from J, with 20 bases in between. In germline, CDR1 is SGHTA, CDR2 FQGNSA. The CDR3 runs 16 residues. The CDR3 protein is CASSYVSGEVGETQYF. The DNA for the CDR3 is TGTGCCAGCAGCTACGTTAGCGGTGAAGTAGGGGAGACCCAGTACTTC.

This clonotype was recorded a few times. The rearrangement uses TRBV11-1 and TRBJ2-7; tentative D call: TRBD1 (6 bases). From germline, CDR1 is SGHAT and CDR2 FQDESV (reference sequence). The CDR3 extends over 15 amino acids. Trimming took 5 bases from V and 6 from J, leaving 20 bases between them. The CDR3 loop reads CASSRNVHRVSEQYF. In DNA, the CDR3 is TGTGCCAGCAGCCGAAACGTGCACAGGGTGAGCGAGCAGTACTTC.

The chain joins TRBV7-2 to TRBJ1-5; 8 nucleotides line up with TRBD1. This CDR3 is 14 amino acids long. The germline CDR1 and CDR2 sequences are SGHTA and FQGNSA. Trimming cost V 0 bases and J 5 bases; bases outside gene matches: 0. The CDR3 spells CASSLATGDQPQHF. Here the CDR3 DNA reads TGTGCCAGCAGCTTAGCGACAGGGGATCAGCCCCAGCATTTT.

This clonotype was detected many times. The V call is TRBV28, the J call TRBJ2-1, with D possibly being TRBD2 (5 bases). CDR1 is MDHEN and CDR2 is SYDVKM in the germline V gene. Trimming shortened V by 6 bases and J by 3 bases, and 15 bases separated the two germline ends. CDR3 length: 15 amino acids. Here the CDR3 reads CASSPLVSNYNEQFF. CDR3 DNA sequence: TGTGCCAGCAGCCCACTAGTGAGTAACTACAATGAGCAGTTCTTC.

The chain recombines TRBV11-1 with TRBJ2-3; TRBD2 agrees at 7 bases. V was pared by 1 base and J by 3 bases, with 13 bases of the junction left unmatched. This CDR3 comprises 18 residues. Looked up from germline, CDR1 is SGHAT and CDR2 is FQDESV (reference sequence). The CDR3 is CASSLGRSSGVRTDTQYF. CDR3 coding DNA: TGTGCCAGCAGCTTAGGTCGGTCCAGCGGGGTACGGACAGATACGCAGTATTTT.

The sample holds many counts of this clonotype. This chain connects TRBV7-2 to TRBJ1-5; D gene ambiguous. Trimming stripped 3 bases from V and 6 bases from J, with 9 bases between. Per germline, CDR1 SGHTA and CDR2 FQGNSA. This CDR3 comprises 13 residues. The CDR3 DNA is TGTGCCAGCAGCTTCAACCATGCTCAGCCCCAGCATTTT. It specifies CASSFNHAQPQHF.

In its sample, this clonotype was seen a few times. The rearrangement links TRBV9 to TRBJ2-1, with D hard to call. This CDR3 is built from 13 residues. Germline CDR1 is SGDLS and CDR2 is YYNGEE. Trimming took off 2 bases at V and 7 bases at J, with 10 bases between the two ends. The CDR3 DNA sequence: TGTGCCAGCAGCGTTAGTATTAGAAATGAGCAGTTCTTC. Translation: CASSVSIRNEQFF. The full variable domain, its missing parts supplied by reference TRBV9 and TRBJ2-1, is DSGVTQTPKHLITATGQRVTLRCSPRSGDLSVYWYQQSLDQGLQFLIQYYNGEERAKGNILERFSAQQFPDLHSELNLSSLELGDSALYFCASSVSIRNEQFFGPGTRLTVL.

This chain links TRBV12-3 or TRBV12-4 with TRBJ1-1; a possible D gene is TRBD1 (6 bases). V was shortened by 2 bases and J by 2 bases, with 12 bases between the two germline ends. CDR3 size: 15 residues. CDR3 in DNA: TGTGCCAGCAGTTTATGGACAGTAAAAAACACTGAAGCTTTCTTT. Protein product: CASSLWTVKNTEAFF.

The chain joins TRBV7-2 to TRBJ2-2; D uncertain. Trimming took 7 bases from V and 7 from J, leaving 13 bases between them. Germline V gene lookup returns CDR1 SGHTA and CDR2 FQGNSA. The length of the CDR3 is 13 residues. The CDR3 bases are TGTGCCAGCATCAAAATGGGGAACGGGGAGCTGTTTTTT. Residues: CASIKMGNGELFF.

The gene calls are TRBV11-2 and TRBJ1-4; 8 bases map to TRBD1. The V and J ends lost 6 bases and 6 bases, in that order; junction bases with no gene match: 6. The CDR3 runs to 14 residues. Germline-derived CDR1 and CDR2 are SGHAT and FQNNGV. Here the CDR3 reads CASSPTGVHEKLFF. The CDR3 bases are TGTGCCAGCAGTCCGACAGGGGTTCATGAAAAACTGTTTTTT.